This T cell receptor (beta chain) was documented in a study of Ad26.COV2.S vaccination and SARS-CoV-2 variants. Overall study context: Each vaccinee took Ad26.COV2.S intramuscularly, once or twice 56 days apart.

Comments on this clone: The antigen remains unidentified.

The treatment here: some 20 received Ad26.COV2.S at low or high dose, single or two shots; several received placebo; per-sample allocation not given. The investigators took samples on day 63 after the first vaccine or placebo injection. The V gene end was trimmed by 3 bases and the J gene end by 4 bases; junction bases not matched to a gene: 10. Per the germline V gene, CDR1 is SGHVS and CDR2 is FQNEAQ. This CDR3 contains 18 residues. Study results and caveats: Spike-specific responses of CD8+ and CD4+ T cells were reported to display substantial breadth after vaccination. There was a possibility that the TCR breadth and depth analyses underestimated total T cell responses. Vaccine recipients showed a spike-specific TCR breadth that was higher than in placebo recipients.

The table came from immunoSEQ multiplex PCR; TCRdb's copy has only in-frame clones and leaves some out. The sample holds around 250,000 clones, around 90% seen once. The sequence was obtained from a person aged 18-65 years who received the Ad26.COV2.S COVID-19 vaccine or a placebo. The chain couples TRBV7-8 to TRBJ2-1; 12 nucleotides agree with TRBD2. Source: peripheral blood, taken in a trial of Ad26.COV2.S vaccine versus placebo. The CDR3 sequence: CASSLGLAGGGRYNEQFF. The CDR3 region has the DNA TGTGCCAGCAGCTTGGGACTAGCGGGTGGGGGGAGATACAATGAGCAGTTCTTC.